This T cell receptor beta chain came from a study of cytomegalovirus exposure and HLA in healthy donors. PCR amplification relied on 60 Vbeta primers (plus 13 Jbeta primers). Generated by immunoSEQ multiplex PCR, the TCRdb table keeps only in-frame clones and is missing some. The table lists roughly 200,000 clones, around 80% of them singletons. Sample: PBMCs. The sequence derives from a woman aged 25 to 39 in good health and CMV-seropositive.

CDR3 coding DNA: TGTGCCACCAGGCAACCAGCGGGGGGGCTCGAGCAGTTCTTC. Amino acids: CATRQPAGGLEQFF. This chain joins TRBV15 and TRBJ2-1, with TRBD2 matching over 10 bases. The V gene end was trimmed by 6 bases and the J gene end by 10 bases; junction bases not matched to a gene: 9. Germline V gives CDR1 LNHNV, CDR2 YYDKDF (reference sequence). The CDR3 extends over 14 amino acids.